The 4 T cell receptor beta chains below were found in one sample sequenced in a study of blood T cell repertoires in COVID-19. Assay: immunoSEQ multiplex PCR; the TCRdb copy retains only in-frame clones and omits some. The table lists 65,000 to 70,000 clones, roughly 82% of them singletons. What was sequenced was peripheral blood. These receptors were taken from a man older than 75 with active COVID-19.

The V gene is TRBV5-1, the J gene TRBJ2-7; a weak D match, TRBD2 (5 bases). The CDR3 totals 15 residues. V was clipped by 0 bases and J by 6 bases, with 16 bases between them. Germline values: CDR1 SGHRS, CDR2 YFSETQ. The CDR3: CASSLDLGARGEQYF. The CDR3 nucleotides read TGCGCCAGCAGCTTGGACTTAGGTGCACGGGGCGAGCAGTACTTC.

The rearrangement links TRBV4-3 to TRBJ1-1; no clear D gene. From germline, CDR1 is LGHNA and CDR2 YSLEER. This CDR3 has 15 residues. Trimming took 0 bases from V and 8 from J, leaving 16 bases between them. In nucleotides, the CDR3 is TGCGCCAGCAGCCAAGAATATGTAACCCGGTCGGAAGCTTTCTTT. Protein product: CASSQEYVTRSEAFF.

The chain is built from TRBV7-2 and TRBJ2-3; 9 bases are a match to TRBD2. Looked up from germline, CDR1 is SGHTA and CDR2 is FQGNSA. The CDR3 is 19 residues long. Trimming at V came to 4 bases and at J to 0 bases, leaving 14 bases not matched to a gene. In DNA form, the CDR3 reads TGTGCCAGCAGCTCCCAAGGACTAGCGATCGCTACTAGCACAGATACGCAGTATTTT. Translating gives CASSSQGLAIATSTDTQYF.

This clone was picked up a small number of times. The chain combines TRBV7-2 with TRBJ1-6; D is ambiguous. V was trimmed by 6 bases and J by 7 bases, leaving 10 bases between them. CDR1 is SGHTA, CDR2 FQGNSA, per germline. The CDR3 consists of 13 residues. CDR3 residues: CASSSPENSPLHF. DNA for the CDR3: TGTGCCAGCAGTAGTCCGGAGAATTCACCCCTCCACTTT.